This T cell receptor (beta chain) is from a study of beta chain features in type 1 diabetes. As for the study in general: Similarity in age, gender and cell yields was seen between patients and healthy donors. Sorted cells numbering under 140,000,000 were examined across all samples. Study results and limitations: People with Type 1 diabetes carried modestly yet significantly shorter TCRB CDR3s in all four CD4+ subsets. Sequencing used cDNA, and cells with high TCR expression could therefore be over-represented. Compared with healthy donors, patients appeared to share more similar naive, central memory and regulatory TCRB repertoires.

As to this clone: Its antigen is still unknown.

The CDR3 is made up of 13 amino acids. Germline CDR1 and CDR2: GTSNPN and SVGIG (reference sequence). Trimming took 3 bases from V and 8 from J; bases not matched to a gene: 7. What was sequenced were expressed TCRB transcripts, since all of the isolated RNA had been reverse transcribed. Some clones are missing from TCRdb's copy, which holds only in-frame ones; the method was immunoSEQ multiplex PCR. This table holds 200,000 to 250,000 clones, more than 11% found once. Specimen: naive CD4+ T cells from blood. The origin of this receptor is a man aged 25 to 45 with type 1 diabetes. The gene calls are TRBV30 and TRBJ2-1; 7 nucleotides align to TRBD2. For the CDR3, the DNA is TGTGCCTGGAGGCGACTGGGGAGGGATGAGCAGTTCTTC. Amino acids: CAWRRLGRDEQFF.